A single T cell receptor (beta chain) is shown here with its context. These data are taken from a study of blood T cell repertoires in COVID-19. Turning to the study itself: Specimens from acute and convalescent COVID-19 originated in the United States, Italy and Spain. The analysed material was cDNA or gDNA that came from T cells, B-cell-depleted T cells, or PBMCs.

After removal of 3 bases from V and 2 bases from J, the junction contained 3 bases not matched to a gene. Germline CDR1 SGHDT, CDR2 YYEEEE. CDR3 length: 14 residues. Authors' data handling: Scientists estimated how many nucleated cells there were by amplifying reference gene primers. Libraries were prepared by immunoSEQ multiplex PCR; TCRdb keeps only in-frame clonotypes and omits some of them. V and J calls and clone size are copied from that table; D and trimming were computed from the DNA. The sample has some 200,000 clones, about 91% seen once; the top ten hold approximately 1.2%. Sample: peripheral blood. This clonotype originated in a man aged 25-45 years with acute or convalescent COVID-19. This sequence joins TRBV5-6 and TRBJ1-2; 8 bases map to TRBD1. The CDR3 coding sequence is TGTGCCAGCAGCTACAGACAGGGGAACTATGGCTACACCTTC. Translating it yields CASSYRQGNYGYTF.